This is a list of T cell receptor beta chains from one sample in a study of blood T cells in healthy people across ages. TCRdb itself ran the 5' RACE reads through MiXCR, one entry per CDR3 protein. Seen here are 800,000 to 950,000 distinct CDR3 sequences, about 29% observed once, and the top ten hold 9.5% to 13%. These data were likewise used in another study, on T cells of mothers and their children.

The specimen sequenced was blood. The source is a woman aged 40 to 50 in good health. Each CDR3 is given with its conserved first and last residue. The D gene is left open where the match is weak. Part of the rows lack a size; the others show once, few, many or a class for expanded clones.

DNA: TGTGCCAGCAGATGGCCGGGACAGGGTACCTACGAGCAGTACTTC
CDR3: CASRWPGQGTYEQYF
D: TRBD1
J: TRBJ2-7
V: TRBV28
size: many
length: 15

DNA: TGTGCCAGCAGTTACTACGGGACAGGGGGAGGTACTGAAGCTTTCTTT
CDR3: CASSYYGTGGGTEAFF
D: TRBD1
J: TRBJ1-1
V: TRBV11-1
size: few
length: 16

DNA: TGCAGTGCTAGAGTCGCCATCCGGAGGGAGACTGAAGCTTTCTTT
CDR3: CSARVAIRRETEAFF
D: .
J: TRBJ1-1
V: TRBV20-1
size: .
length: 15

DNA: TGTGCCAGCACCCCAACTAGCGGGGGTAACAATGAGCAGTTCTTC
CDR3: CASTPTSGGNNEQFF
D: TRBD2
J: TRBJ2-1
V: TRBV28
size: .
length: 15

DNA: TGTGCCAGCAGTTTAACGGGTTCAGAGACCCAGTACTTC
CDR3: CASSLTGSETQYF
D: .
J: TRBJ2-5
V: TRBV28
size: many
length: 13

DNA: TGTGCCTGGAGTCGGCAGGGAGTTTACGAGCAGTACTTC
CDR3: CAWSRQGVYEQYF
D: .
J: TRBJ2-7
V: TRBV11-2
size: few
length: 13

DNA: TGCAGTGCCGACGGGGGGACTAGCGGTATCTACAATGAGCAGTTCTTC
CDR3: CSADGGTSGIYNEQFF
D: TRBD2
J: TRBJ2-1
V: TRBV20-1
size: many
length: 16

DNA: TGTGCCAGCACTCTCGGGGGTTGGAATGAAAAACTGTTTTTT
CDR3: CASTLGGWNEKLFF
D: .
J: TRBJ1-4
V: TRBV28
size: few
length: 14

DNA: TGCAGTGCTAGAGGCGGTGGTGGGGTGATCCACGAGCAGTACTTC
CDR3: CSARGGGGVIHEQYF
D: .
J: TRBJ2-7
V: TRBV20-1
size: many
length: 15

DNA: TGTGCCAGCAGCAAAACAGCCTCGGGTAGCAATCAGCCCCAGCATTTT
CDR3: CASSKTASGSNQPQHF
D: .
J: TRBJ1-5
V: TRBV7-2
size: few
length: 16